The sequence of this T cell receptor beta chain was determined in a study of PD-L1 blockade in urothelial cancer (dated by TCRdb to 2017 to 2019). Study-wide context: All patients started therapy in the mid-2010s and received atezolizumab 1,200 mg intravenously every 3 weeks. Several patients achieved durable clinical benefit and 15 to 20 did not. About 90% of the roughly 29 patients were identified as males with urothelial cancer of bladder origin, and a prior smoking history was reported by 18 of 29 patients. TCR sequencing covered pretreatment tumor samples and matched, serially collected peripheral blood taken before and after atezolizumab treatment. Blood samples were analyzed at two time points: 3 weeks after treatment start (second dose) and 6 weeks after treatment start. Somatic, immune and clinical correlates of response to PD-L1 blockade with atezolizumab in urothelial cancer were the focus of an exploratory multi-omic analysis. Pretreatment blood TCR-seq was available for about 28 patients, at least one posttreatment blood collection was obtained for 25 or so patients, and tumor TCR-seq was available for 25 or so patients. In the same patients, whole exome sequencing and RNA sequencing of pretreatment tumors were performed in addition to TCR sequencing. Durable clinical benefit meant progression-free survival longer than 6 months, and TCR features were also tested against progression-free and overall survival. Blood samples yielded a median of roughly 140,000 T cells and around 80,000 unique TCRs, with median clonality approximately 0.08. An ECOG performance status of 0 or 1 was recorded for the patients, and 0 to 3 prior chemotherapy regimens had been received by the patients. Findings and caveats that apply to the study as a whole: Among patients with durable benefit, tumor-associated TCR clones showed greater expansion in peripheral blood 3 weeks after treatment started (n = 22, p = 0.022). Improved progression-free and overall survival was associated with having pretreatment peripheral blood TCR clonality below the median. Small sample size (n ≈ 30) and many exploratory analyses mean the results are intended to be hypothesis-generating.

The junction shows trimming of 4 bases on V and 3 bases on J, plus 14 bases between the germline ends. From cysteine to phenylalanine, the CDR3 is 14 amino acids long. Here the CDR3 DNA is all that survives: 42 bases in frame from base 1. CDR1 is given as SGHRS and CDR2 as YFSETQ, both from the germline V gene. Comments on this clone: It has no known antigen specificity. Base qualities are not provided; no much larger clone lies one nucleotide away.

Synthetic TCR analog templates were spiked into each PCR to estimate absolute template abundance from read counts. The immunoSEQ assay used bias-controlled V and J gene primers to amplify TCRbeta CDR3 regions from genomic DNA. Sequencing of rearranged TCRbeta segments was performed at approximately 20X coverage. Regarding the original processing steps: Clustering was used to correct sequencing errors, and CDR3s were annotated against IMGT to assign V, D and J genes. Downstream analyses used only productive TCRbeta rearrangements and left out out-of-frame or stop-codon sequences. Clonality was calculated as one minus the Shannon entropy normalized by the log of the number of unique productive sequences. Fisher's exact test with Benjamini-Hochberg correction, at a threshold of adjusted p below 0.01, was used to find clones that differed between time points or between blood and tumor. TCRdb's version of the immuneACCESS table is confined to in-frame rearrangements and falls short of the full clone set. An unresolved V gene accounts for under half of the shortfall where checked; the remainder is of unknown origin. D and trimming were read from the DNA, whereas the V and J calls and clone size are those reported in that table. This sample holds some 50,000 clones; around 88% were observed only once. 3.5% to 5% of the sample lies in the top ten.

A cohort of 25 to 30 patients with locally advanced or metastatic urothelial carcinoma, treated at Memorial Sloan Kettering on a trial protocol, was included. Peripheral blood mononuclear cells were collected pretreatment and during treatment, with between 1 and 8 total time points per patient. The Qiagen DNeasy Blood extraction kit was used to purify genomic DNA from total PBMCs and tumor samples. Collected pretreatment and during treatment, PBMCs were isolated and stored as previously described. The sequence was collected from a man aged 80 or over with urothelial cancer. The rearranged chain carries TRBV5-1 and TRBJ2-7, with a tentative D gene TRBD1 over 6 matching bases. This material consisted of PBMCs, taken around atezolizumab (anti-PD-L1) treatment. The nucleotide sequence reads TGCGCCAGCAGCACTACAGGGACATACTACGAGCAGTACTTC. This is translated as CASSTTGTYYEQYF.